This T cell receptor (beta chain) was identified during a study of T cells after yellow fever vaccination. Trimming cost V 3 bases and J 1 base, with 14 bases left between them. CDR3 length: 17 residues. CDR1 and CDR2 (germline): SGHRS, YFSETQ. TCRdb re-analysed the 5' RACE reads in MiXCR, keeping a single row per CDR3 protein. This sample has around 610,000 distinct CDR3 sequences, with roughly 14% found just once. This sequence joins TRBV5-1 and TRBJ1-6; D remains unclear. The specimen comprised PBMCs, sampled on the day of the yellow fever booster vaccination. The receptor was derived from a man aged 30-40 years who received the YFV17D yellow fever vaccine. The CDR3 is CASSSDGLGSYNSPLHF. In DNA, the CDR3 is TGCGCCAGCAGCTCGGACGGCCTAGGGTCCTATAATTCACCCCTCCACTTT.